This T cell receptor beta chain was sequenced for a study of blood T cell repertoires in COVID-19. Study-level information: Sites in the United States, Italy and Spain provided acute and convalescent COVID-19 samples. Sample material is recorded as cDNA or gDNA derived from T cells, B-cell-depleted T cells, or PBMCs.

Germline V lookup: CDR1 KGHSH, CDR2 LQKENI. The CDR3 length is 15 residues. After removal of 2 bases from V and 1 base from J, the junction contained 3 bases not matched to a gene. Source study methods: Cell counts per sample came from amplifying reference gene primers. The repertoire was sequenced with immunoSEQ multiplex PCR; TCRdb's copy has only in-frame clones and lacks some. V, J and clone size were drawn from that table, and D and trimming were deduced from the DNA. The table shows 88,000 or so clones, with roughly four fifths occurring only once. The chain is built from TRBV18 and TRBJ1-1, with 8 bases aligning to TRBD1. Sequencing was done on a sample of peripheral blood. This receptor was taken from a human donor in a cohort sampled during active COVID-19. CDR3 region: CASSPGQGPNTEAFF. The CDR3 bases are TGTGCCAGCTCACCAGGACAGGGACCGAACACTGAAGCTTTCTTT.